Listed here are 21 T cell receptor beta chains from one sample, sequenced in a study of metastatic and nonmetastatic thyroid tumors. No treatment had been given to any patient before thyroid surgery. Using MiXCR, TCRdb re-called clones from the PCR reads. The table has over 13,000 clones, over 20% seen once. The sequenced material came from tumor tissue. These receptors were obtained from a female donor with papillary thyroid cancer or a benign thyroid nodule (not recorded which). Some clones in this sample may be carry-over from other donors' samples.

This clone has at least ten counts. The chain's CDR3 is CAWSIGGPVKNIQYF. The CDR3 bases are TGTGCCTGGAGTATAGGGGGCCCTGTAAAAAACATTCAGTACTTC. This chain uses TRBV30 with TRBJ2-4; TRBD1 matches 7 bases. CDR3 length: 15 amino acids. Losses at the gene ends were 2 bases for V and 4 bases for J; bases not matched to a gene: 8. CDR1 and CDR2 (germline): GTSNPN, SVGIG (reference sequence).

This clone was found once. Here the CDR3 DNA reads TGTGCCTGGAGTCACTTTTTGCTGGGGAACTATGGCTACACCTTC. The encoded protein is CAWSHFLLGNYGYTF. The chain couples TRBV30 to TRBJ1-2; no clear D. The germline V and J ends were trimmed by 2 bases and 2 bases, with 15 bases remaining between them. CDR1 and CDR2 from the germline V gene are GTSNPN and SVGIG (reference sequence). The CDR3 sequence is 15 residues long.

The V and J genes are TRBV7-9 and TRBJ1-2; D unclear. CDR1 and CDR2 (germline): SEHNR, FQNEAQ (reference sequence). This CDR3 spans 14 amino acids. Trimming took off 4 bases at V and 3 bases at J, with 12 bases between the two ends. This chain's CDR3 is CASSSTWADYGYTF. The CDR3 DNA reads TGTGCCAGCAGCTCAACCTGGGCAGACTATGGCTACACCTTC.

This clone was recorded many times. The rearrangement joins TRBV28 to TRBJ1-2, with D perhaps matching TRBD1 (6 bases). Between the trimmed V and J ends, which lost 8 bases and 4 bases, there was a span of 17 bases. The CDR3 is 14 amino acids. Germline V lookup: CDR1 MDHEN, CDR2 SYDVKM. The DNA of the CDR3 is TGTGCCAGCCGGGCCGGGGGGCAGATCTATGGCTACACCTTC. Translated: CASRAGGQIYGYTF.

This clone is categorized as medium-sized (0.01 to 0.1%). The V gene is TRBV30, the J gene TRBJ1-2, with D perhaps matching TRBD1 (6 bases). CDR1 and CDR2 (germline): GTSNPN, SVGIG (reference sequence). Trimming took 0 bases from V and 2 from J, leaving 13 bases between them. There are 15 residues in the CDR3. The CDR3 nucleotides are TGTGCCTGGAGTGTACCCGGGGGGCTCAACTATGGCTACACCTTC. Translating it yields CAWSVPGGLNYGYTF.

This clone was seen a handful of times. The rearrangement links TRBV6-1 to TRBJ2-5; 10 bases line up with TRBD2. The CDR3 contains 15 residues. V was clipped by 2 bases and J by 2 bases; unmatched bases: 2. The V gene's germline CDR1 is MNHNS and CDR2 SASEGT. CDR3 in amino acids: CASSESAGGQETQYF. CDR3 coding DNA: TGTGCCAGCAGTGAATCAGCGGGAGGGCAAGAGACCCAGTACTTC.

This clone was recorded many times. V and J are TRBV9 and TRBJ2-5; 14 bases fit TRBD2. Germline values: CDR1 SGDLS, CDR2 YYNGEE. The length of the CDR3 is 16 residues. The J segment lost 5 bases and the V segment lost 0 bases, leaving 3 bases of the junction unmatched. The CDR3 nucleotides are TGTGCCAGCAGCGTAGGACTAGCGGGAGGGCCGGAGACCCAGTACTTC. It translates to CASSVGLAGGPETQYF.

V gene TRBV6-1 combines with J gene TRBJ2-2; D not certain. The V gene's germline CDR1 is MNHNS and CDR2 SASEGT. V was clipped by 4 bases and J by 4 bases, with 4 bases between them. This CDR3 comprises 12 residues. In DNA, the CDR3 is TGTGCCAGCAGTGCGTCCACCGGGGAGCTGTTTTTT. Protein: CASSASTGELFF.

By its share, this clone is medium-sized. The chain couples TRBV7-8 to TRBJ2-1, with TRBD2 matching 7 bases. The germline V gene has CDR1 SGHVS and CDR2 FQNEAQ. This CDR3 has 15 amino acids. V lost 5 bases and J lost 14; bases outside the gene matches: 18. CDR3 residues: CASSLPGLPPGSEFF. For the CDR3, the DNA is TGTGCCAGCAGCCTCCCGGGACTACCCCCTGGATCGGAGTTCTTC.

This clone came up many times. J is TRBJ1-6 and V is TRBV30; D remains ambiguous. V lost 1 base and J 11 bases, leaving 12 bases between the germline ends. Germline values: CDR1 GTSNPN, CDR2 SVGIG (reference sequence). CDR3 length equals 13 residues. The CDR3 DNA is TGTGCCTGGAGTGCGTCGGAGGATACACCCCTCCACTTT. Amino acids: CAWSASEDTPLHF. The variable domain in full, completed from reference TRBV30 and TRBJ1-6, reads SQTIHQWPATLVQPVGSPLSLECTVEGTSNPNLYWYRQAAGRGLQLLFYSVGIGQISSEVPQNLSASRPQDRQFILSSKKLLLSDSGFYLCAWSASEDTPLHFGNGTRLTVT.

This clone was seen at least ten times. The rearrangement joins TRBV7-2 to TRBJ2-7; 7 bases are shared with TRBD2. The junction had 7 bases not matched to a gene; V was cut back by 2 bases and J by 3 bases. This CDR3 is 15 amino acids long. Germline V CDR1 and CDR2: SGHTA, FQGNSA. CDR3 bases: TGTGCCAGCAGCTTAATGGGGGGGAATGACTACGAGCAGTACTTC. Translating it yields CASSLMGGNDYEQYF.

There are many counts of this clone. The same CDR3 can be traced to other DNA sequences in this sample. The chain uses TRBV20-1 and TRBJ1-1; a weak D match, TRBD1 (5 bases). The CDR3 contains 15 residues. Germline V gives CDR1 DFQATT, CDR2 SNEGSKA (reference sequence). The CDR3 spells CSQQSGGDPNTEAFF. CDR3 sequence (DNA): TGCAGCCAACAAAGTGGGGGGGACCCTAACACTGAAGCTTTCTTT.

This clone was seen ten or more times. The CDR3 reads CASSIETGNTEAFF. The CDR3 DNA follows: TGTGCCAGCAGCATTGAGACAGGGAACACTGAAGCTTTCTTT. V is TRBV12-3 or TRBV12-4 and J is TRBJ1-1; D may be TRBD1 (6 bases). The V and J ends lost 6 bases and 1 base respectively, with 12 bases between them. This CDR3 is 14 amino acids long.

This clone is medium-sized in the sample. V gene TRBV20-1 combines with J gene TRBJ2-1; 9 nucleotides align to TRBD1. The CDR3 loop spans 15 amino acids. In germline, CDR1 is DFQATT, CDR2 SNEGSKA (reference sequence). V was pared by 8 bases and J by 4 bases, with 12 bases of the junction left unmatched. CDR3 nucleotides: TGCAGTATCCCTCAGACAGGGGGAATTTACAATGAGCAGTTCTTC. Translating it yields CSIPQTGGIYNEQFF.

In its sample, this clone was seen many times. The chain combines TRBV7-2 with TRBJ2-3, with 7 positions matching TRBD2. V dropped 4 bases and J dropped 4; count of bases not matched to a gene: 14. The CDR3 is made up of 17 amino acids. Germline loops: CDR1 SGHTA, CDR2 FQGNSA. The CDR3 region has the DNA TGTGCCAGCAGCTCCGGGATGGGCGGGAGTTGGTCAGATACGCAGTATTTT. It is translated as CASSSGMGGSWSDTQYF.

This clone was observed once. This rearrangement joins TRBV3-1 to TRBJ1-6, with TRBD1 identical over 9 bases. Germline trimming cut 1 base from V and 10 bases from J; bases unmatched to any gene: 2. Germline V gene lookup returns CDR1 LGHDT and CDR2 YNNKEL (reference sequence). This CDR3 comprises 14 residues. CDR3 sequence reads: CASSQGTGDSPLHF. The DNA of the CDR3 is TGTGCCAGCAGCCAAGGGACAGGGGACTCACCCCTCCACTTT.

The chain couples TRBV20-1 to TRBJ2-7; 15 bases align to TRBD2. CDR1 is DFQATT, CDR2 SNEGSKA, per germline (reference sequence). The CDR3 contains 19 residues. V shed 0 bases and J 4 bases; nucleotides not matched to a gene: 13. CDR3 region: CSARDLRTSGRVLSYEQYF. For the CDR3, the DNA is TGCAGTGCTAGAGACCTTCGGACTAGCGGGAGGGTTCTTTCATACGAGCAGTACTTC.

This clone was seen more than once but under ten times. This rearrangement joins TRBV27 to TRBJ2-7; 9 positions agree with TRBD2. V was clipped by 6 bases and J by 7 bases; unmatched bases: 16. CDR1 and CDR2 (germline): MNHEY, SMNVEV (reference sequence). The CDR3 runs 16 residues. Here the CDR3 DNA reads TGTGCCAGCAGCTCTCGGTATCTTAGCGGGAGAGTGGAGCAGTACTTC. This encodes CASSSRYLSGRVEQYF.

This chain uses TRBV5-1 with TRBJ1-3; TRBD1 is a possible D gene (5 bases). This CDR3 is 16 amino acids long. Germline lookup yields CDR1 SGHRS and CDR2 YFSETQ. Between the trimmed V and J ends, which lost 4 bases and 0 bases, there was a span of 14 bases. The DNA of the CDR3 is TGCGCCAGCAGCCAGAATCGGGGGAGCTCTGGAAACACCATATATTTT. It is translated as CASSQNRGSSGNTIYF.

The J gene is TRBJ2-3, the V gene TRBV6-4; 10 nucleotides line up with TRBD2. From germline, CDR1 is MRHNA and CDR2 SNTAGT. The J segment lost 4 bases and the V segment lost 3 bases, leaving 7 bases of the junction unmatched. This CDR3 is 16 amino acids long. As DNA, the CDR3 is TGTGCCAGCAGTGAGTTGAGCGGGAGGGGCGCAGATACGCAGTATTTT. Translating gives CASSELSGRGADTQYF.

This clone was detected ten times or more. The chain combines TRBV5-8 with TRBJ2-1; no clear D. Germline V gene data show CDR1 as SGHTS and CDR2 as YDEGEE. The CDR3 loop spans 15 amino acids. V was pared by 0 bases and J by 2 bases, with 9 bases between. The CDR3 here is CASSLGSPTYNEQFF. As DNA, the CDR3 is TGTGCCAGCAGCTTGGGCAGTCCAACCTACAATGAGCAGTTCTTC.